This T cell receptor (beta chain) was recorded in a study of T-cell memory formation after mild COVID-19. Overall study context: In these data, TCR clusters were largely donor specific. Findings and caveats of the study: Among contracting clones, CD4+ were mainly CM/EM and CD8+ enriched in EMRA. Second-wave clones peaking on day 37 lacked confirmed SARS-CoV-2 specificity.

Trimming left V 0 bases short and J 5 bases short, with 4 bases between. Germline V gene lookup returns CDR1 SGHAT and CDR2 FQNNGV. This CDR3 has 13 residues. With regard to this clonotype: What it binds is not known.

Sample barcodes and UMIs were carried by the TCR alpha and TCR beta cDNA libraries that 5'RACE generated with constant-segment primers. TCRdb processed the 5' RACE reads anew with MiXCR; each CDR3 protein has one entry. The data hold about 210,000 distinct CDR3 sequences, with 27% observed a single time. The sample comprised PBMCs or a T cell subset sorted from them (not recorded which). The chain joins TRBV11-2 to TRBJ1-4; D not certain. The receptor comes from an adult woman who had mild COVID-19 (a few samples of this study predate the infection). Cell type and time point are not known. In DNA, the CDR3 is TGTGCCAGCAGCTTAGATGGGAATGAAAAACTGTTTTTT. The encoded protein is CASSLDGNEKLFF.